This T cell receptor beta chain stems from a study of CD8+CD57+ T cells in acquired aplastic anemia. Findings and caveats of the study: Patients and controls were found to share 25 to 30 CD8+ CDR3 sequences.

This clonotype was detected only a few times. Its antigen is unknown. The CDR3 consists of 13 residues. Trimming took off 4 bases at V and 1 base at J, with 8 bases between the two ends. Germline assignment: CDR1 SEHNR and CDR2 FQNEAQ (reference sequence). Genomic DNA templated the TCR beta VDJ and CDR3 profiling. TCRdb called the reads again in MiXCR, with one record for every CDR3 protein. The repertoire consists of about 62,000 distinct CDR3 sequences, with roughly 58% occurring once and the leading ten covering around 2.3%. The sequence came from a human donor in good health, serving as a control. The sample taken for sequencing was sorted CD4+, CD8+, or CD8+CD57+ T cells (not recorded which) from PBMCs. This sequence joins TRBV7-9 and TRBJ2-7, with D possibly TRBD1 on 6 matching bases. The CDR3 DNA follows: TGTGCCAGCAGCTACGACAGGTCCTACGAGCAGTACTTC. Translated, it gives CASSYDRSYEQYF.